The 31 T cell receptor beta chains presented below share a single source sample, sequenced in a study of cytomegalovirus exposure and HLA in healthy donors. Primers included in the PCR were 60 Vbeta and 13 Jbeta primers. Using immunoSEQ multiplex PCR, the repertoire was profiled, and TCRdb retains in-frame clones only, with some absent. The sample consists of 140,000 to 150,000 clones, around three quarters of them appearing once. Sequencing input: PBMCs. Receptor source: a woman between 35 and 50 years old in good health and CMV-seropositive.

This chain links TRBV6-5 with TRBJ1-5; 9 bases match TRBD1. Germline CDR1 is MNHEY and CDR2 is SVGAGI. This CDR3 is built from 15 residues. The V and J ends lost 4 bases and 4 bases, in that order; junction bases with no gene match: 5. The CDR3 nucleotides read TGTGCCAGCAGTTGGGGACAGGGAGCAAATCAGCCCCAGCATTTT. Translated, it gives CASSWGQGANQPQHF.

A note on this clone: This CDR3 is also generated by other DNA sequences in the sample. This chain joins TRBV5-1 and TRBJ2-5; TRBD2 matches at 8 bases. The J segment lost 2 bases and the V segment lost 6 bases, leaving 6 bases of the junction unmatched. CDR1 is SGHRS and CDR2 is YFSETQ in the germline V gene. The CDR3 contains 14 residues. CDR3 region: CASTFTSGQETQYF. Written as DNA, the CDR3 is TGCGCCAGCACCTTTACTAGCGGACAAGAGACCCAGTACTTC.

This clone has more than one count but fewer than ten. The CDR3 DNA reads TGTGCCAGCAGCCCTAACAGGGGAGATACTGAAGCTTTCTTT. Its protein product is CASSPNRGDTEAFF. The rearrangement links TRBV6-1 to TRBJ1-1; 7 positions match TRBD1. The CDR3 is made up of 14 amino acids. V shed 6 bases and J 5 bases; nucleotides not matched to a gene: 9. The germline V gene has CDR1 MNHNS and CDR2 SASEGT.

The chain employs TRBV5-4 and TRBJ1-2, with D possibly matching TRBD1 (6 bases). Germline V lookup: CDR1 SGHNT, CDR2 YYREEE (reference sequence). V lost 0 bases, J lost 6 bases, and 15 bases lay in between. The CDR3 sequence is 15 residues long. CDR3 in DNA: TGTGCCAGCAGCTTGGACGTCCCAGGGGCGGATGGCTACACCTTC. This gives the protein CASSLDVPGADGYTF. The whole variable domain, remainder taken from reference TRBV5-4 and TRBJ1-2, is ETGVTQSPTHLIKTRGQQVTLRCSSQSGHNTVSWYQQALGQGPQFIFQYYREEENGRGNFPPRFSGLQFPNYSSELNVNALELDDSALYLCASSLDVPGADGYTFGSGTRLTVV.

This clone has more than one count but fewer than ten. This chain links TRBV2 with TRBJ2-1; possible D gene TRBD2, 5 bases. Germline CDR1 reads SNHLY; CDR2 reads FYNNEI. Trimming left V 6 bases short and J 8 bases short, with 17 bases between. The CDR3 has 14 amino acids. CDR3 sequence (DNA): TGTGCCAGCAGCCTCCGGGTCTCGCGGGATGAGCAGTTCTTC. This gives the protein CASSLRVSRDEQFF.

The gene calls are TRBV5-1 and TRBJ1-1, with unresolved D. Trimming left V 5 bases short and J 1 base short, with 9 bases between. Germline assignment: CDR1 SGHRS and CDR2 YFSETQ. The CDR3 totals 13 residues. This CDR3 reads CASSSQENTEAFF. For the CDR3, the DNA is TGCGCCAGCAGTTCGCAGGAGAACACTGAAGCTTTCTTT.

The chain employs TRBV5-4 and TRBJ2-7; TRBD2 is a possible D gene (5 bases). Germline V gene lookup returns CDR1 SGHNT and CDR2 YYREEE (reference sequence). Trimming removed 7 bases from V and 2 bases from J, with 16 bases in between. CDR3 length: 14 amino acids. The CDR3 DNA sequence: TGTGCCAGCTCTCTCGAGGGCGGACCCTACGAGCAGTACTTC. It yields the protein CASSLEGGPYEQYF.

The V and J genes are TRBV11-2 and TRBJ2-1; TRBD2 is a possible D gene (6 bases). This CDR3 contains 16 residues. V dropped 1 base and J dropped 5 bases, with 15 bases sitting between them. Germline lookup yields CDR1 SGHAT and CDR2 FQNNGV. The DNA for the CDR3 is TGTGCCAGCAGCTTAGGCGGGGCGGTCCTCGACAATGAGCAGTTCTTC. This encodes CASSLGGAVLDNEQFF.

This clone came up a few times. The rearrangement uses TRBV6-6 and TRBJ2-3; D call uncertain. This CDR3 has 12 residues. Between the trimmed V and J ends, which lost 1 base and 6 bases, there was a span of 5 bases. CDR1 and CDR2 from the germline V gene are MNHNY and SVGAGI (reference sequence). The CDR3, as DNA: TGTGCCAGCAGTTACTTAGCTGATACGCAGTATTTT. This codes for CASSYLADTQYF.

A single count supports this clone. The rearrangement links TRBV2 to TRBJ2-2; the match to TRBD1 covers 8 bases. The junction had 4 bases not matched to a gene; V was cut back by 6 bases and J by 4 bases. The CDR3 contains 14 residues. Germline CDR1 reads SNHLY; CDR2 reads FYNNEI. CDR3 loop: CASRDRVGTGELFF. The CDR3 coding sequence is TGTGCCAGCAGGGACAGGGTGGGCACCGGGGAGCTGTTTTTT. The whole variable domain, remainder taken from reference TRBV2 and TRBJ2-2, is EPEVTQTPSHQVTQMGQEVILRCVPISNHLYFYWYRQILGQKVEFLVSFYNNEISEKSEIFDDQFSVERPDGSNFTLKIRSTKLEDSAMYFCASRDRVGTGELFFGEGSRLTVL.

The V and J genes are TRBV5-4 and TRBJ1-1; 8 nucleotides match TRBD1. CDR1 and CDR2 (germline): SGHNT, YYREEE (reference sequence). CDR3 length: 15 amino acids. V lost 4 bases and J lost 0; bases outside the gene matches: 5. The CDR3 region is CASSRGDRMNTEAFF. The CDR3 coding sequence is TGTGCCAGCAGCAGGGGGGACAGGATGAACACTGAAGCTTTCTTT.

The chain links TRBV7-3 to TRBJ2-3; 8 nucleotides agree with TRBD2. The CDR3 contains 16 residues. Germline V gives CDR1 SGHTA, CDR2 FQGTGA. The J segment lost 5 bases and the V segment lost 2 bases, leaving 9 bases of the junction unmatched. In DNA form, the CDR3 reads TGTGCCAGCAGCTTACGCGGGGGGAGAGAGAAAGATACGCAGTATTTT. It specifies CASSLRGGREKDTQYF.

This chain links TRBV4-2 with TRBJ2-1; 10 positions match TRBD2. CDR3 length equals 17 residues. Germline lookup yields CDR1 LGHNA and CDR2 YNFKEQ. Trimming removed 1 base from V and 6 bases from J; junction bases left unmatched: 9. Here the CDR3 reads CASSQVLSGGASNEQFF. CDR3 in DNA: TGTGCCAGCAGCCAAGTCCTGAGCGGGGGGGCGTCCAATGAGCAGTTCTTC.

The J gene is TRBJ2-5, the V gene TRBV19; possible D gene TRBD2, 6 bases. Between the trimmed V and J ends, which lost 4 bases and 5 bases, there was a span of 17 bases. Germline CDR1 and CDR2: LNHDA and SQIVND (reference sequence). The CDR3 runs to 15 residues. The chain's CDR3 is CASSTRRGGDETQYF. For the CDR3, the DNA is TGTGCCAGTAGTACTCGCCGAGGCGGGGACGAGACCCAGTACTTC.

The sample holds one count of this clone. J is TRBJ2-3 and V is TRBV19; D is perhaps TRBD2 (5 bases). V lost 6 bases, J lost 4 bases, and 20 bases lay in between. Germline CDR1 reads LNHDA; CDR2 reads SQIVND (reference sequence). The CDR3 covers 16 residues. The CDR3 sequence is CASSRSKVGGADTQYF. The CDR3 DNA is TGTGCCAGTAGCCGAAGTAAGGTCGGAGGCGCAGATACGCAGTATTTT.

CDR3 nucleotides: TGTGCCAGTAGCTCCACTAGCGGGGCTTACGAGCAGTACTTC. Protein: CASSSTSGAYEQYF. The gene calls are TRBV19 and TRBJ2-7, with 10 positions matching TRBD2. The CDR3 sequence is 14 residues long. Germline CDR1 LNHDA, CDR2 SQIVND (reference sequence). Trimming took 6 bases from V and 4 from J; bases not matched to a gene: 6.

There are a few counts of this clone. The chain joins TRBV5-4 to TRBJ1-2; TRBD1 matches at 10 bases. This CDR3 comprises 15 residues. Trimming at V came to 0 bases and at J to 4 bases, leaving 3 bases not matched to a gene. The germline V gene has CDR1 SGHNT and CDR2 YYREEE (reference sequence). CDR3 in DNA: TGTGCCAGCAGCTTGGATGGGACAGGGGTCTATGGCTACACCTTC. This gives the protein CASSLDGTGVYGYTF.

This clone was recorded once. The rearrangement joins TRBV7-2 to TRBJ1-1; 7 nucleotides match TRBD1. Unmatched junction bases numbered 4, after V lost 5 bases and J lost 4 bases. The CDR3 is 13 residues long. Germline V gene lookup returns CDR1 SGHTA and CDR2 FQGNSA. CDR3 coding DNA: TGTGCCAGCAGCCGCCCAGGGGGCACTGAAGCTTTCTTT. The encoded protein is CASSRPGGTEAFF.

The J gene is TRBJ2-2, the V gene TRBV6-1; D not resolved. The CDR3 has 13 amino acids. Trimming took 9 bases from V and 4 from J, leaving 12 bases between them. Per the germline V gene, CDR1 is MNHNS and CDR2 is SASEGT. CDR3 nucleotides: TGTGCCAGTATCCGCAGTTTCACCGGGGAGCTGTTTTTT. The encoded protein is CASIRSFTGELFF.

This chain links TRBV6-1 with TRBJ2-5; TRBD1 matches at 9 bases. Near its end, the DNA agrees better with TRBJ2-7, so the J call may be wrong. The CDR3 spans 13 residues. From germline, CDR1 is MNHNS and CDR2 SASEGT. The CDR3 region has the DNA TGTGCCATTAAGGACAGGGGCGAGTACGAGCAGTACTTC. Its protein is CAIKDRGEYEQYF.

This rearrangement joins TRBV18 to TRBJ1-1; 10 bases align to TRBD1. In germline, CDR1 is KGHSH, CDR2 LQKENI. Losses at the gene ends were 2 bases for V and 12 bases for J; bases not matched to a gene: 3. The CDR3 covers 12 residues. CDR3 protein: CASSPKDRGTFF. DNA for the CDR3: TGTGCCAGCTCACCAAAGGACAGGGGGACTTTCTTT.

This chain connects TRBV4-2 to TRBJ2-7; 9 nucleotides line up with TRBD2. The length of the CDR3 is 16 residues. Germline V lookup: CDR1 LGHNA, CDR2 YNFKEQ. J lost 2 bases, V lost 1 base, and 6 bases had no gene match. The CDR3 reads CASSQVSSGDTYEQYF. The DNA for the CDR3 is TGTGCCAGCAGCCAAGTTTCTAGCGGGGACACCTACGAGCAGTACTTC.

V is TRBV5-1 and J is TRBJ1-1; 7 bases match TRBD1. J gave up 0 bases and V 0 bases, and 2 bases lay outside the gene matches. The germline CDR1 and CDR2 sequences are SGHRS and YFSETQ. The CDR3 is 15 amino acids. Written as DNA, the CDR3 is TGCGCCAGCAGCTTGGTCGACAGGGTGAACACTGAAGCTTTCTTT. Protein product: CASSLVDRVNTEAFF.

The rearrangement uses TRBV5-4 and TRBJ2-3, with TRBD1 matching over 7 bases. The germline V gene encodes CDR1 SGHNT and CDR2 YYREEE (reference sequence). V shed 0 bases and J 4 bases; nucleotides not matched to a gene: 2. This CDR3 is built from 14 residues. CDR3 coding DNA: TGTGCCAGCAGCTTGGACCAGGGGGCAGATACGCAGTATTTT. Protein: CASSLDQGADTQYF.

This chain joins TRBV6-5 and TRBJ1-5; D is perhaps TRBD1 (5 bases). CDR3 length equals 16 residues. Germline assignment: CDR1 MNHEY and CDR2 SVGAGI. V lost 2 bases to trimming and J lost 9 bases, with 20 bases between them. The CDR3 nucleotides are TGTGCCAGCAGTTACCCGGGACTGAAGGTCCGAGCGCCCCAGCATTTT. Translated, it gives CASSYPGLKVRAPQHF.

The chain joins TRBV6-5 to TRBJ1-2; weak D call: TRBD1 (6 bases). This CDR3 is built from 13 residues. Germline lookup yields CDR1 MNHEY and CDR2 SVGAGI. V was cut by 2 bases and J by 5 bases, with 9 bases left in between. The CDR3 loop is CASSYEGVYGYTF. The CDR3 bases are TGTGCCAGCAGTTACGAGGGGGTTTATGGCTACACCTTC.

Here the CDR3 reads CASSQRQGAGTNEKLFF. CDR3 coding DNA: TGCGCCAGCAGCCAGAGACAGGGGGCTGGAACAAATGAAAAACTGTTTTTT. The V and J genes are TRBV4-1 and TRBJ1-4, with TRBD1 matching over 10 bases. Germline V gene data show CDR1 as MGHRA and CDR2 as YSYEKL. The V segment lost 3 bases and the J segment 5 bases; nucleotides outside the gene matches: 9. This CDR3 has 17 residues.

Comments on this clone: One end of the junction is discordant with germline, which a read error may explain. V gene TRBV7-9 combines with J gene TRBJ2-7; the match to TRBD2 covers 10 bases. This CDR3 is 16 amino acids long. The germline gives CDR1 SEHNR, CDR2 FQNEAQ (reference sequence). As DNA, the CDR3 is TGTTCCAGCAGCTTAGGGGCAGCGGGGGGGCTTCTCGAGCAGTACTTC. It codes for CSSSLGAAGGLLEQYF.

The chain couples TRBV19 to TRBJ2-4; TRBD2 aligns across 10 bases. This CDR3 region has 16 residues. Looked up from germline, CDR1 is LNHDA and CDR2 is SQIVND (reference sequence). V lost 3 bases and J lost 5; bases outside the gene matches: 7. Here the CDR3 reads CASSISAGGLENIQYF. DNA of the CDR3: TGTGCCAGTAGTATCTCAGCGGGGGGGCTGGAAAACATTCAGTACTTC.

V usage is TRBV30 and J usage is TRBJ1-1, with a weak D call TRBD1 (5 bases). The CDR3 has 11 amino acids. Germline values: CDR1 GTSNPN, CDR2 SVGIG (reference sequence). Trimming took 5 bases from V and 8 from J, leaving 12 bases between them. The CDR3 protein is CAWERGREAFF. CDR3 nucleotide sequence: TGTGCCTGGGAAAGGGGCCGGGAAGCTTTCTTT.

The V call is TRBV6-1, the J call TRBJ2-7; 7 bases align to TRBD1. CDR3 length equals 15 residues. V lost 10 bases and J lost 0; bases outside the gene matches: 12. In germline, CDR1 is MNHNS, CDR2 SASEGT. CDR3 protein: CAILRDSHTSYEQYF. CDR3 DNA: TGTGCCATCCTCCGGGACAGCCATACCTCCTACGAGCAGTACTTC.